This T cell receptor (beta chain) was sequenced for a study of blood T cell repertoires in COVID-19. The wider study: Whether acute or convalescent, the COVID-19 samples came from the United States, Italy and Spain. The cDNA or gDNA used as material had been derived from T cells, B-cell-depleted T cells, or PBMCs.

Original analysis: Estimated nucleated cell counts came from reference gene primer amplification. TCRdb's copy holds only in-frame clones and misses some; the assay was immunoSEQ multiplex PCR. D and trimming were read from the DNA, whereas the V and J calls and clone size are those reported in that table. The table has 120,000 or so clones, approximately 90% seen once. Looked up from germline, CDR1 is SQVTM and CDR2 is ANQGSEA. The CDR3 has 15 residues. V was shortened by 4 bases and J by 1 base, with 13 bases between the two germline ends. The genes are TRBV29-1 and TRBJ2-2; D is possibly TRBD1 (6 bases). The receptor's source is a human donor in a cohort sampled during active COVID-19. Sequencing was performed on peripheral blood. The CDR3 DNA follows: TGCAGCGTTGCGGGACGCAGGGGGAACACCGGGGAGCTGTTTTTT. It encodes CSVAGRRGNTGELFF.